This TCR beta chain was found in a study of T cells in localized non-small cell lung cancer. Method: immunoSEQ multiplex PCR; TCRdb's copy keeps in-frame clones and lacks some. This table has roughly 70,000 clones, about 86% appearing once. Overall study findings and caveats: Adjacent uninvolved lung tissue had the highest T cell clonality, exceeding tumor. Longer overall survival was associated with a higher density of T cells in the blood. Because only a single region of the tumor was sequenced, heterogeneity remains possible. In adjacent lung, a median roughly 60 of the top 100 tumor clones were found.

Turning to this clone: Its target is not known.

Between the trimmed V and J ends, which lost 1 base and 6 bases, there was a span of 14 bases. CDR3 length equals 15 residues. Germline assignment: CDR1 LNHDA and CDR2 SQIVND (reference sequence). V and J are TRBV19 and TRBJ2-3; possible D gene TRBD1, 7 bases. This receptor was identified in a male donor at least 60 years old with stage III squamous cell lung carcinoma. The input for sequencing was peripheral blood, taken before any cancer treatment. CDR3 nucleotide sequence: TGTGCCAGTAGTATAGGGACAGGAGGGTATGATACGCAGTATTTT. It specifies CASSIGTGGYDTQYF. Together with reference TRBV19 and TRBJ2-3, the CDR3 gives the full variable domain: DGGITQSPKYLFRKEGQNVTLSCEQNLNHDAMYWYRQDPGQGLRLIYYSQIVNDFQKGDIAEGYSVSREKKESFPLTVTSAQKNPTAFYLCASSIGTGGYDTQYFGPGTRLTVL.